The 24 T cell receptor beta chains given below trace back to one sample, sequenced in a study of blood T cell repertoires in COVID-19. Sequencing used immunoSEQ multiplex PCR; TCRdb keeps in-frame clones, though not all of them. The sample lists about 320,000 clones, approximately 85% occurring once. The sample comprised peripheral blood. The receptors stem from a human donor in a cohort sampled during active COVID-19.

The chain employs TRBV11-3 and TRBJ2-1, with D tentatively TRBD2 (6 bases). This CDR3 spans 15 amino acids. Trimming removed 1 base at V and 4 bases at J, with 11 bases between. Germline CDR1 SGHNT, CDR2 YENEEA. CDR3 protein: CASSLGRVGYNEQFF. The CDR3 nucleotides read TGTGCCAGCAGCTTAGGGAGGGTGGGTTACAATGAGCAGTTCTTC.

The chain has TRBV9 and TRBJ1-1; D gene ambiguous. This CDR3 is built from 13 residues. Between the trimmed V and J ends, which lost 1 base and 2 bases, there was a span of 6 bases. The germline V gene has CDR1 SGDLS and CDR2 YYNGEE. CDR3 sequence reads: CASSVSDNTEAFF. Here the CDR3 DNA reads TGTGCCAGCAGCGTAAGCGATAACACTGAAGCTTTCTTT.

This chain joins TRBV2 and TRBJ1-2; 8 bases align to TRBD1. J was trimmed by 3 bases and V by 3 bases; bases with no gene match: 0. This CDR3 contains 13 residues. In germline, CDR1 is SNHLY, CDR2 FYNNEI. DNA of the CDR3: TGTGCCAGCAGTGACAGGGGGCACTATGGCTACACCTTC. This translates into CASSDRGHYGYTF.

This chain joins TRBV2 and TRBJ1-3; D gene uncertain. The CDR3 sequence is 11 residues long. CDR1 is SNHLY, CDR2 FYNNEI, per germline. Trimming stripped 10 bases from V and 9 bases from J, with 13 bases between. CDR3 loop: CAIAELGTIYF. The CDR3 DNA sequence: TGTGCCATAGCAGAGTTGGGCACCATATATTTT.

The chain uses TRBV12-3 or TRBV12-4 and TRBJ2-2; D call uncertain. With 8 bases removed from V and 7 bases from J, the gap between germline ends came to 11 bases. This CDR3 region has 12 residues. The CDR3 is CASSSRYGELFF. DNA of the CDR3: TGTGCCAGCTCCTCGAGGTACGGGGAGCTGTTTTTT.

The rearrangement links TRBV6-4 to TRBJ1-2, with D possibly TRBD1 on 5 matching bases. This CDR3 has 13 amino acids. The V gene's germline CDR1 is MRHNA and CDR2 SNTAGT. The ends were cut back, 6 bases at V and 8 bases at J, with 16 bases in the middle. CDR3 bases: TGTGCCAGCAGACCCGACGGGGCGGGAGGCTACACCTTC. It specifies CASRPDGAGGYTF.

This chain uses TRBV4-1 with TRBJ1-1; D not certain. Germline CDR1 is MGHRA and CDR2 is YSYEKL. Trimming left V 5 bases short and J 1 base short, with 14 bases between. The CDR3 is 15 residues long. As DNA, the CDR3 is TGCGCCAGCAGCGATGGAGGGATGGGGAACACTGAAGCTTTCTTT. As protein: CASSDGGMGNTEAFF.

This sequence joins TRBV5-1 and TRBJ2-1, with 7 bases fitting TRBD1. The CDR3 totals 18 residues. Trimming cost V 1 base and J 5 bases; bases outside gene matches: 15. Per germline, CDR1 SGHRS and CDR2 YFSETQ. Here the CDR3 reads CASSLKKTGTDPNNEQFF. In DNA form, the CDR3 reads TGCGCCAGCAGCTTGAAAAAAACCGGGACAGACCCTAACAATGAGCAGTTCTTC.

V gene TRBV18 combines with J gene TRBJ1-5; D ambiguous. The CDR3 is 14 amino acids. Germline values: CDR1 KGHSH, CDR2 LQKENI. V was cut by 3 bases and J by 7 bases, with 13 bases left in between. DNA of the CDR3: TGTGCCAGCTCACCCTCCGGGGTATGGCAGCCCCAGCATTTT. Its protein product is CASSPSGVWQPQHF.

J is TRBJ1-6 and V is TRBV30; D is ambiguous. The CDR3 has 11 residues. The ends were cut back, 2 bases at V and 7 bases at J, with 3 bases in the middle. Per the germline V gene, CDR1 is GTSNPN and CDR2 is SVGIG (reference sequence). The CDR3 DNA is TGTGCCTGGAGTTCGAATTCACCCCTCCACTTT. Its translation: CAWSSNSPLHF.

In this sample, this clone turned up many times. The chain joins TRBV4-1 to TRBJ2-7; D remains unclear. Germline CDR1 and CDR2: MGHRA and YSYEKL. V was clipped by 0 bases and J by 2 bases, with 14 bases between them. The CDR3 extends over 16 amino acids. The CDR3 DNA reads as TGCGCCAGCAGCCAAGATCTAGGCGGCCTAACCTACGAGCAGTACTTC. It encodes CASSQDLGGLTYEQYF.

The chain recombines TRBV4-1 with TRBJ2-2; no clear D gene. The germline V gene encodes CDR1 MGHRA and CDR2 YSYEKL. Trimming left V 2 bases short and J 1 base short, with 20 bases between. The CDR3 is 19 residues long. The CDR3 sequence is CASSQRSTLLTENTGELFF. In DNA, the CDR3 is TGCGCCAGCAGCCAACGTTCCACCCTACTCACCGAGAACACCGGGGAGCTGTTTTTT.

A single count supports this clone. The V and J genes are TRBV5-1 and TRBJ1-3; D remains ambiguous. Trimming removed 3 bases from V and 2 bases from J, with 9 bases in between. The CDR3 covers 14 residues. The germline V gene has CDR1 SGHRS and CDR2 YFSETQ. This chain's CDR3 is CASSYSGAGNTIYF. CDR3 DNA: TGCGCCAGCAGCTACAGCGGAGCTGGAAACACCATATATTTT.

The chain is built from TRBV6-5 and TRBJ2-7; 9 nucleotides match TRBD2. V gave up 6 bases and J gave up 3 bases; unmatched junction bases: 3. CDR1 is MNHEY and CDR2 is SVGAGI in the germline V gene. CDR3 size: 13 residues. The CDR3 region has the DNA TGTGCCAGCAGAGAGCGGGGGGACTACGAGCAGTACTTC. Translating it yields CASRERGDYEQYF.

The genes are TRBV9 and TRBJ2-3; possibly TRBD2 for D (6 bases). Germline CDR1 reads SGDLS; CDR2 reads YYNGEE. Trimming stripped 0 bases from V and 3 bases from J, with 8 bases between. The CDR3 is made up of 14 amino acids. The CDR3 bases are TGTGCCAGCAGCGTAGCGGGGGTAACAGATACGCAGTATTTT. This encodes CASSVAGVTDTQYF.

The chain combines TRBV2 with TRBJ2-5, with TRBD2 matching 11 bases. Losses at the gene ends were 6 bases for V and 2 bases for J; bases not matched to a gene: 14. Germline values: CDR1 SNHLY, CDR2 FYNNEI. The CDR3 totals 18 residues. DNA of the CDR3: TGTGCCAGCAGATTGGGCCCCCAGGCTAGCGGGGGGCAAGAGACCCAGTACTTC. It codes for CASRLGPQASGGQETQYF. Drawing the rest from reference TRBV2 and TRBJ2-5, the complete variable domain is EPEVTQTPSHQVTQMGQEVILRCVPISNHLYFYWYRQILGQKVEFLVSFYNNEISEKSEIFDDQFSVERPDGSNFTLKIRSTKLEDSAMYFCASRLGPQASGGQETQYFGPGTRLLVL.

V is TRBV20-1 and J is TRBJ2-7; TRBD2 is a possible D gene (5 bases). The CDR3 is 11 amino acids. Trimming pared 7 bases from V and 4 bases from J, leaving 11 bases between. Germline V gene data show CDR1 as DFQATT and CDR2 as SNEGSKA (reference sequence). Here the CDR3 DNA reads TGCAGTGTCACCCGGGATTACGAGCAGTACTTC. Translating it yields CSVTRDYEQYF.

The CDR3 DNA is TGTGCCACCAGTGACGCTGGGACAGGGATCCCCTATGGCTACACCTTC. Residues: CATSDAGTGIPYGYTF. The V gene is TRBV24-1, the J gene TRBJ1-2; TRBD1 agrees at 9 bases. Germline CDR1 reads KGHDR; CDR2 reads SFDVKD. V shed 4 bases and J 4 bases; nucleotides not matched to a gene: 9. This CDR3 region has 16 residues.

The chain links TRBV30 to TRBJ2-7, with TRBD2 matching 7 bases. Germline loops: CDR1 GTSNPN, CDR2 SVGIG (reference sequence). V was clipped by 4 bases and J by 0 bases; unmatched bases: 18. The CDR3 length is 18 residues. CDR3 residues: CAWNRGFGTTLSSYEQYF. The CDR3 DNA reads as TGTGCCTGGAATCGGGGCTTCGGGACTACCTTGAGCTCCTACGAGCAGTACTTC.

CDR3 region: CASSWQGHTEAFF. The DNA of the CDR3 is TGTGCCAGTAGTTGGCAGGGGCACACTGAAGCTTTCTTT. The chain uses TRBV19 and TRBJ1-1; D is possibly TRBD1 (6 bases). The germline V and J ends were trimmed by 5 bases and 3 bases, with 10 bases remaining between them. Germline CDR1 is LNHDA and CDR2 is SQIVND (reference sequence). The CDR3 has 13 amino acids.

The gene calls are TRBV3-1 (or the pseudogene TRBV3-2) and TRBJ2-1; 8 bases map to TRBD2. The CDR3 totals 16 residues. CDR1 and CDR2 from the germline V gene are LGHDT and YNNKEL (reference sequence). The J segment lost 4 bases and the V segment lost 4 bases, leaving 9 bases of the junction unmatched. The DNA for the CDR3 is TGTGCCAGCAGCCTCGACTGGCGGGGGGCTTACAATGAGCAGTTCTTC. Translated: CASSLDWRGAYNEQFF.

This chain uses TRBV30 with TRBJ2-6; D call uncertain. CDR3 length: 17 residues. Germline values: CDR1 GTSNPN, CDR2 SVGIG (reference sequence). Trimming removed 0 bases at V and 1 base at J, with 13 bases between. The CDR3 region has the DNA TGTGCCTGGAGTGTAAATATACGAGAGTCTGGGGCCAACGTCCTGACTTTC. Amino acids: CAWSVNIRESGANVLTF.

The chain employs TRBV2 and TRBJ2-4; 9 bases map to TRBD2. The CDR3 is 14 residues long. Germline CDR1 is SNHLY and CDR2 is FYNNEI. V was pared by 4 bases and J by 7 bases, with 5 bases of the junction left unmatched. CDR3: CASSGGGAPNIQYF. The CDR3 DNA sequence: TGTGCCAGCAGTGGCGGGGGGGCCCCTAACATTCAGTACTTC.

This chain uses TRBV4-1 with TRBJ1-1; the D is unclear. This CDR3 spans 13 amino acids. Germline CDR1 and CDR2: MGHRA and YSYEKL. The V end lost 6 bases, the J end lost 6 bases, and 14 bases lay between the germline ends. In nucleotides, the CDR3 is TGCGCCAGCAGTCGGAACTTCGGAGCTGAAGCTTTCTTT. Its protein product is CASSRNFGAEAFF.